This T cell receptor (beta chain) was profiled in a study of response to subunit inactivated influenza vaccine. Whole-study results and caveats: The study's authors posited that every seasonal influenza vaccination enlists few new T cells.

Concerning this clonotype itself: As yet, its antigen is unknown.

In TCRdb, the RT-PCR reads were re-called with MiXCR into one record per CDR3 protein. The sample lists a few hundred thousand distinct CDR3 sequences, approximately 23% seen once, with about a tenth in the top ten. Germline V lookup: CDR1 SEHNR, CDR2 FQNEAQ (reference sequence). This CDR3 spans 15 amino acids. Trimming at V came to 4 bases and at J to 5 bases, leaving 7 bases not matched to a gene. The origin of this receptor is a man between 50 and 69 years old who received an inactivated influenza vaccine. This chain connects TRBV7-9 to TRBJ2-2; 7 bases line up with TRBD1. The sample consisted of PBMCs from blood, taken 21 months after vaccination. The CDR3 DNA reads as TGTGCCAGCAGCTACCCGACAGGGTTGACCGGGGAGCTGTTTTTT. Its protein is CASSYPTGLTGELFF.